The 18 T cell receptor beta chains in this list originate from one sample, sequenced in a study of glioma-infiltrating T cells after dendritic cell vaccination. Time point reported: after dendritic cell vaccination, including at tumor progression/relapse. Autologous tumor lysate was loaded overnight onto monocyte-derived dendritic cells grown seven days with IL-4 and GM-CSF. Assay used: immunoSEQ multiplex PCR; TCRdb lists only in-frame clones, some missing. Among 2,000 to 3,000 clones, roughly 85% were seen once, and the ten largest hold 8.5% to 12%. Sequenced here: tumor tissue, sampled after dendritic cell vaccination. These receptors were taken from a human donor with glioblastoma.

The CDR3 spells CASSLTPYEQYF. The CDR3 bases are TGTGCCAGCAGTCTCACACCCTACGAGCAGTACTTC. The chain uses TRBV6-6 and TRBJ2-7; no reliable D call. In germline, CDR1 is MNHNY, CDR2 SVGAGI (reference sequence). CDR3 length: 12 residues. The germline V and J ends were trimmed by 5 bases and 2 bases, with 7 bases remaining between them.

This clone was seen just once. The rearrangement links TRBV4-1 to TRBJ1-1; unclear D gene. V was clipped by 4 bases and J by 4 bases, with 13 bases between them. The CDR3 sequence is 14 residues long. From germline, CDR1 is MGHRA and CDR2 YSYEKL. For the CDR3, the DNA is TGCGCCAGCAGCCGGCCGCCGGGGAGCACTGAAGCTTTCTTT. Its translation: CASSRPPGSTEAFF.

This chain connects TRBV5-5 to TRBJ1-5; possible D gene TRBD1, 5 bases. Trimming shortened V by 0 bases and J by 5 bases, and 12 bases separated the two germline ends. There are 15 residues in the CDR3. Germline lookup yields CDR1 SGHKS and CDR2 YYEKEE (reference sequence). CDR3 amino acids: CASSLAQGRYQPQHF. The CDR3 bases are TGTGCCAGCAGCTTGGCCCAGGGTAGGTATCAGCCCCAGCATTTT.

This clone appeared once. The chain carries TRBV5-1 and TRBJ2-7, with 9 bases aligning to TRBD1. The germline gives CDR1 SGHRS, CDR2 YFSETQ. Trimming at V came to 4 bases and at J to 5 bases, leaving 7 bases not matched to a gene. CDR3 length equals 14 residues. This CDR3 reads CASSGTGMLNEQYF. The CDR3 nucleotides read TGCGCCAGCAGCGGGACAGGGATGTTGAACGAGCAGTACTTC.

The rearrangement joins TRBV6-5 to TRBJ2-7, with 9 bases that match TRBD1. V lost 7 bases and J lost 3; bases outside the gene matches: 4. Germline lookup yields CDR1 MNHEY and CDR2 SVGAGI. The CDR3 is 13 amino acids. The CDR3 DNA reads TGTGCCAGCATCGGGACAGGGAGCTACGAGCAGTACTTC. It translates to CASIGTGSYEQYF.

The rearrangement uses TRBV11-3 and TRBJ2-7; 9 positions agree with TRBD1. With 1 base clipped from V and 6 bases from J, the junction kept 4 bases outside the gene matches. The CDR3 spans 14 residues. Germline CDR1 reads SGHNT; CDR2 reads YENEEA. Written as DNA, the CDR3 is TGTGCCAGCAGCTTAGGGGGACAGGGTGTCGAGCAGTACTTC. Amino acids: CASSLGGQGVEQYF. Full variable domain (missing parts from reference TRBV11-3 and TRBJ2-7): EAGVVQSPRYKIIEKKQPVAFWCNPISGHNTLYWYLQNLGQGPELLIRYENEEAVDDSQLPKDRFSAERLKGVDSTLKIQPAELGDSAVYLCASSLGGQGVEQYFGPGTRLTVT.

The gene calls are TRBV7-9 and TRBJ1-1, with a tentative D call TRBD1 (6 bases). Trimming removed 4 bases at V and 9 bases at J, with 15 bases between. The germline gives CDR1 SEHNR, CDR2 FQNEAQ (reference sequence). CDR3 length: 13 amino acids. The DNA of the CDR3 is TGTGCCAGCAGCTCGGGACAAACCGTAAAAGCTTTCTTT. It yields the protein CASSSGQTVKAFF. The complete variable domain, with remaining parts taken from reference TRBV7-9 and TRBJ1-1, reads DTGVSQNPRHKITKRGQNVTFRCDPISEHNRLYWYRQTLGQGPEFLTYFQNEAQLEKSRLLSDRFSAERPKGSFSTLEIQRTEQGDSAMYLCASSSGQTVKAFFGQGTRLTVV.

This clone was recorded once. This chain connects TRBV30 to TRBJ2-1; no clear D gene. This CDR3 contains 12 residues. The V gene's germline CDR1 is GTSNPN and CDR2 SVGIG (reference sequence). V lost 2 bases, J lost 10 bases, and 12 bases lay in between. The CDR3 here is CAWSSSRREQFF. CDR3 coding DNA: TGTGCCTGGAGTTCGTCCAGGCGCGAGCAGTTCTTC.

This clone was seen once. The V and J genes are TRBV19 and TRBJ2-7; perhaps TRBD1 as D (6 bases). The CDR3 loop spans 14 amino acids. Trimming removed 5 bases from V and 0 bases from J, with 11 bases in between. CDR1 is LNHDA and CDR2 is SQIVND in the germline V gene (reference sequence). CDR3 residues: CASSGQPFSYEQYF. The CDR3 DNA is TGTGCCAGTAGTGGACAGCCATTCTCCTACGAGCAGTACTTC.

The J gene is TRBJ2-7, the V gene TRBV4-3; the D gene is possibly TRBD1 (6 bases). Germline V lookup: CDR1 LGHNA, CDR2 YSLEER. V lost 3 bases to trimming and J lost 1 base, with 10 bases between them. CDR3 length equals 14 residues. The CDR3: CASSHTTGSYEQYF. CDR3 coding DNA: TGCGCCAGCAGCCACACGACAGGTTCCTACGAGCAGTACTTC.

The V gene is TRBV10-3, the J gene TRBJ2-5, with 10 bases matching TRBD2. Per germline, CDR1 ENHRY and CDR2 SYGVKD. V shed 2 bases, J shed 5 bases, and the junction held 5 bases outside the gene matches. There are 15 residues in the CDR3. The CDR3 region is CAISEPSGGGETQYF. The CDR3 coding sequence is TGTGCCATCAGTGAGCCTAGCGGGGGTGGTGAGACCCAGTACTTC.

The J gene is TRBJ1-4, the V gene TRBV30, with 9 bases identical to TRBD1. The CDR3 consists of 14 residues. In germline, CDR1 is GTSNPN, CDR2 SVGIG (reference sequence). Trimming cost V 6 bases and J 3 bases; bases outside gene matches: 5. The CDR3, as DNA: TGTGCCTGTGACAGGGGGTCGGCTAATGAAAAACTGTTTTTT. It is translated as CACDRGSANEKLFF.

The J gene is TRBJ2-1, the V gene TRBV29-1, with TRBD1 matching 8 bases. The V segment lost 5 bases and the J segment 2 bases; nucleotides outside the gene matches: 8. CDR1 and CDR2 (germline): SQVTM, ANQGSEA. The CDR3 runs to 15 residues. CDR3 region: CSVQTGTGAYNEQFF. CDR3 coding DNA: TGCAGCGTTCAAACCGGGACAGGTGCCTACAATGAGCAGTTCTTC.

V gene TRBV5-5 combines with J gene TRBJ1-2; 9 bases line up with TRBD1. CDR1 and CDR2 (germline): SGHKS, YYEKEE (reference sequence). The length of the CDR3 is 17 residues. Trimming removed 3 bases from V and 3 bases from J; junction bases left unmatched: 12. CDR3 sequence: CASSSRGQGSNDYGYTF. CDR3 sequence (DNA): TGTGCCAGCAGCTCCCGGGGACAGGGATCAAACGACTATGGCTACACCTTC.

This sequence joins TRBV27 and TRBJ2-2; D not resolved. The V gene's germline CDR1 is MNHEY and CDR2 SMNVEV (reference sequence). V lost 5 bases and J lost 6, with 13 bases in between. The CDR3 spans 14 residues. The CDR3 loop reads CASSITQAAGELFF. For the CDR3, the DNA is TGTGCCAGCAGTATAACTCAGGCCGCCGGGGAGCTGTTTTTT.

The chain carries TRBV7-2 and TRBJ1-2; the D is unclear. Germline V gives CDR1 SGHTA, CDR2 FQGNSA. CDR3 size: 15 residues. Between the trimmed V and J ends, which lost 0 bases and 2 bases, there was a span of 10 bases. Here the CDR3 DNA reads TGTGCCAGCAGCTTAGCGTCGGCAGGAAACTATGGCTACACCTTC. Its protein product is CASSLASAGNYGYTF.

As concerns this clone: The germline gene is not matched at one end of the junction; a read error may be the cause. The gene calls are TRBV5-4 and TRBJ2-3; tentatively, D is TRBD1 or TRBD2 (7 bases each). The germline V gene has CDR1 SGHNT and CDR2 YYREEE (reference sequence). This CDR3 has 15 amino acids. CDR3 amino acids: CASRLGGGALDTQYF. CDR3 in DNA: TGTGCCAGCAGGTTGGGAGGGGGCGCCTTAGATACGCAGTATTTT.

The chain joins TRBV6-6 to TRBJ1-3; 8 bases line up with TRBD1. Unmatched junction bases numbered 5, after V lost 4 bases and J lost 0 bases. The CDR3 has 16 amino acids. In germline, CDR1 is MNHNY, CDR2 SVGAGI (reference sequence). The CDR3 DNA follows: TGTGCCAGCAGTTGGGGACAGGAAAGCTCTGGAAACACCATATATTTT. Its protein product is CASSWGQESSGNTIYF.